The clone carrying this T cell receptor beta chain was seen just once. Its antigen is currently unknown. The data were obtained in a study of T cell responses to AZD1222 COVID-19 vaccine. Study-level points and caveats: Epitopes outside B.1.351 and B.1.1.7 mutated regions reportedly drew nearly half of spike TCRs. Repertoire sampling was restricted to post-peak T cell response timepoints. Among the donors, most were white British and more were female, and clonal diversity was possibly underestimated.

Method: immunoSEQ multiplex PCR; TCRdb's copy keeps in-frame clones and lacks some. Here the sample spans about 110,000 clones, roughly 82% being singletons. The TCR originated in an adult in good health. The sequences come from peripheral blood, collected on day 0 of AZD1222 vaccination.

The CDR3 nucleotides are TGTGCCAGCAGTTCCCGGGGTAGCGGGTTATACAATGAGCAGTTCTTC. Translated: CASSSRGSGLYNEQFF. The chain recombines TRBV5-4 with TRBJ2-1; 7 positions match TRBD2. The CDR3 is 16 residues long. The J segment lost 4 bases and the V segment lost 5 bases, leaving 12 bases of the junction unmatched. The germline gives CDR1 SGHNT, CDR2 YYREEE (reference sequence).